This T cell receptor beta chain was obtained from a study of radiotherapy plus CTLA-4 blockade in lung cancer. Study observations and caveats: Peripheral blood showed expansion of tumor-derived TCR clones after radiotherapy and ipilimumab.

TCRdb's copy holds only in-frame clones and misses some; the assay was immunoSEQ multiplex PCR. The sample shows about 97,000 clones, about 70% of them seen only once. Germline CDR1 reads SQVTM; CDR2 reads ANQGSEA. CDR3 size: 15 residues. Trimming removed 5 bases from V and 2 bases from J; junction bases left unmatched: 7. Concerning this clone itself: The target antigen is unknown.

The TCR sequence derives from a human donor with non-small cell lung cancer who had a partial response to radiotherapy plus ipilimumab. Some clones in this sample may be carry-over from other donors' samples. The chain combines TRBV29-1 with TRBJ2-3, with 10 bases that match TRBD2. The input for sequencing was peripheral blood, taken from a patient treated with radiotherapy plus ipilimumab. CDR3: CSVRASGGLTDTQYF. Here the CDR3 DNA reads TGCAGCGTTCGGGCTAGCGGGGGACTCACAGATACGCAGTATTTT.